This section outlines one T cell receptor (beta chain) sequence together with its context. V trimming: 4 bases; J trimming: 2 bases; junction bases outside the gene matches: 4. Germline V CDR1 and CDR2: SGHDT, YYEEEE. The CDR3 length is 15 residues. Recovered Cohort 3 donors showed two negative PCRs, clearance, or symptom resolution. This entry is derived from a study of blood T cell repertoires in COVID-19. Overall study context: From T cells, B-cell-depleted T cells, or PBMCs came the material, which was cDNA or gDNA.

Authors' methods: Counts of nucleated cells, estimated from reference gene primer amplification, were obtained. Some clones are missing from TCRdb's copy, which holds only in-frame ones; the method was immunoSEQ multiplex PCR. The DNA was the basis for D and trimming; V, J and clone size are from that table. The table has roughly 130,000 clones, about 79% seen once. The receptor was derived from a man aged 45-65 years who had recovered from COVID-19. Input material: PBMCs or T cells enriched from blood (not recorded which). The chain links TRBV5-6 to TRBJ2-3; 10 bases line up with TRBD1. The DNA of the CDR3 is TGTGCCAGCAGCGGGGGACAGGGGTCCACAGATACGCAGTATTTT. As protein: CASSGGQGSTDTQYF.